This TCR beta chain was obtained from a study of beta chain features in type 1 diabetes. Study-level points and caveats: Among patients with Type 1 diabetes, TCRB CDR3s were moderately but significantly shorter in every one of the four CD4+ subsets. A greater similarity of naive, central memory and Treg TCRB repertoires was seen among patients than among healthy donors.

The germline CDR1 and CDR2 sequences are SNHLY and FYNNEI. The CDR3 runs 13 residues. The J segment lost 7 bases and the V segment lost 4 bases, leaving 4 bases of the junction unmatched. Expressed TCRB transcripts were sequenced because the isolated RNA had all been reverse transcribed beforehand. Repertoires were generated with immunoSEQ multiplex PCR, while TCRdb's copy carries only in-frame clones and drops some. The data show 200,000 to 300,000 clones, roughly 20% seen once. In this sample, this clone turned up a few times. The antigen is not known. The V and J genes are TRBV2 and TRBJ2-1; 7 nucleotides agree with TRBD2. The sample comprised naive CD4+ T cells from blood. The receptor comes from a woman aged 35 to 49 with type 1 diabetes. CDR3 sequence: CASSGLAANEQFF. Here the CDR3 DNA reads TGTGCCAGCAGTGGTCTAGCGGCAAATGAGCAGTTCTTC.